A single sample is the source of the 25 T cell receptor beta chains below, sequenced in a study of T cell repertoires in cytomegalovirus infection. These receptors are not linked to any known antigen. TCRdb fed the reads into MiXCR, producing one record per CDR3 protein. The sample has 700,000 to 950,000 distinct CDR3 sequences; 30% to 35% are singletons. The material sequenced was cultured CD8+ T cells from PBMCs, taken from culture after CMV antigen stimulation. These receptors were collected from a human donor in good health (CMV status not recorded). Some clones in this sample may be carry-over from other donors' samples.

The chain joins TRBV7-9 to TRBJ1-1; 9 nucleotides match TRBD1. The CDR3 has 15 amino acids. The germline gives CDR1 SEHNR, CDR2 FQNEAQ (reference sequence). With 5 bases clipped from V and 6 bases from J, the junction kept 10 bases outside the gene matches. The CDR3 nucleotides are TGTGCCAGCAGCCTCACAGGGGGCTTTGTACCTGAAGCTTTCTTT. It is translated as CASSLTGGFVPEAFF.

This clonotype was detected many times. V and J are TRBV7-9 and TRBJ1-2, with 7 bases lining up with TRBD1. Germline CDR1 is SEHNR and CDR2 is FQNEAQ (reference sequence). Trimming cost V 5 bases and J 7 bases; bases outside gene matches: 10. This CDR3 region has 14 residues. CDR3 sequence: CASSPGQEVAGYTF. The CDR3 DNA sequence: TGTGCCAGCAGCCCCGGACAGGAGGTTGCTGGCTACACCTTC.

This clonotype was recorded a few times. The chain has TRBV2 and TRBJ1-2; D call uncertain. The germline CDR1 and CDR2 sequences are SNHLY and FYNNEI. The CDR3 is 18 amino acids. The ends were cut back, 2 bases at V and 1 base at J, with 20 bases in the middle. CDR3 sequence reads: CASSERRRPDALNYGYTF. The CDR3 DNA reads TGTGCCAGCAGTGAAAGGCGTCGGCCGGACGCCCTTAACTATGGCTACACCTTC.

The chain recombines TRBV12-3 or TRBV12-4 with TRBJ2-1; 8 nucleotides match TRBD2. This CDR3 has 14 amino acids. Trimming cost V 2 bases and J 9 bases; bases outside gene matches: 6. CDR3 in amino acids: CASSLMGLEGEQFF. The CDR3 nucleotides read TGTGCCAGCAGTTTAATGGGACTAGAGGGTGAGCAGTTCTTC.

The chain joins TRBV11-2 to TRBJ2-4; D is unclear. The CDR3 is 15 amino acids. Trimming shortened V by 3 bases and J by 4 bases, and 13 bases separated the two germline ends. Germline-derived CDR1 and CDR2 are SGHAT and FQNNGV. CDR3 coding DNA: TGTGCCAGCAGCTTCGGGCGTTTGGGGAAAAACATTCAGTACTTC. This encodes CASSFGRLGKNIQYF.

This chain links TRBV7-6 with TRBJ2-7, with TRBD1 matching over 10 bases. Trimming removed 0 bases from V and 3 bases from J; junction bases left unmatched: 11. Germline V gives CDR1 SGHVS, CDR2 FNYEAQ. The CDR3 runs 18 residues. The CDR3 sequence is CASSLAGQTGGYLYEQYF. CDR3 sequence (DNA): TGTGCCAGCAGCTTAGCCGGACAGACAGGGGGCTACCTCTACGAGCAGTACTTC.

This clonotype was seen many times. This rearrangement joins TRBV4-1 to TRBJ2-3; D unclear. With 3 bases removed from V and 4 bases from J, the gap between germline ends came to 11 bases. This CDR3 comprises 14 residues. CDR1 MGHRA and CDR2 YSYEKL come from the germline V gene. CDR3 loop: CASSHLAESDTQYF. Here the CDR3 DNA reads TGCGCCAGCAGCCACCTCGCCGAGTCAGATACGCAGTATTTT.

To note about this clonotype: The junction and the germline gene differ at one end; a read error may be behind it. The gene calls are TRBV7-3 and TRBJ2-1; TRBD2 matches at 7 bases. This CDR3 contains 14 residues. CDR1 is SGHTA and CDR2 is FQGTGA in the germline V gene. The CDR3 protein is CAGSWEGRGEEQFF. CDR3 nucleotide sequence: TGTGCCGGCAGCTGGGAGGGCCGGGGGGAAGAGCAGTTCTTC.

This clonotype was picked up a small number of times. The CDR3 is CASSEAPPESNQPQHF. The DNA of the CDR3 is TGTGCCAGCAGTGAAGCCCCTCCCGAGAGCAATCAGCCCCAGCATTTT. The chain employs TRBV6-1 and TRBJ1-5; D ambiguous. Germline CDR1 and CDR2: MNHNS and SASEGT. The CDR3 loop spans 16 amino acids. Trimming pared 0 bases from V and 1 base from J, leaving 10 bases between.

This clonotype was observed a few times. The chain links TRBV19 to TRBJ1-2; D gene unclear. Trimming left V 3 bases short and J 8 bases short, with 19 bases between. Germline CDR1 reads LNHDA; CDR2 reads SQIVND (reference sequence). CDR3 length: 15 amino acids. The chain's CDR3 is CASSIQHLGSRGYTF. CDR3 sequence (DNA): TGTGCCAGTAGTATCCAACACCTCGGATCTCGAGGCTACACCTTC.

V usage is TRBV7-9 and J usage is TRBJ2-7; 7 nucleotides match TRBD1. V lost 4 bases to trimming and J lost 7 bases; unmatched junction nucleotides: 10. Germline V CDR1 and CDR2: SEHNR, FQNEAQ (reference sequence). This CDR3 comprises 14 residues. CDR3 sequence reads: CASSYVNRDREQYV. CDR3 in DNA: TGTGCCAGCAGCTATGTAAATCGGGACAGAGAGCAGTACGTC.

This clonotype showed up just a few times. CDR3: CASSPQIRQETQYF. CDR3 sequence (DNA): TGTGCCAGCAGCCCTCAGATACGGCAAGAGACCCAGTACTTC. The chain combines TRBV7-9 with TRBJ2-5; D not certain. The V end lost 5 bases, the J end lost 2 bases, and 12 bases lay between the germline ends. Germline V CDR1 and CDR2: SEHNR, FQNEAQ (reference sequence). The CDR3 has 14 residues.

DNA for the CDR3: TGTGCCAGCAGTTACTCGACACCACGGTTGGCCGATGGCTACACCTTC. Encoded protein: CASSYSTPRLADGYTF. The chain joins TRBV6-5 to TRBJ1-2; D unresolved. Per germline, CDR1 MNHEY and CDR2 SVGAGI. Trimming pared 0 bases from V and 6 bases from J, leaving 17 bases between. The CDR3 is 16 residues long.

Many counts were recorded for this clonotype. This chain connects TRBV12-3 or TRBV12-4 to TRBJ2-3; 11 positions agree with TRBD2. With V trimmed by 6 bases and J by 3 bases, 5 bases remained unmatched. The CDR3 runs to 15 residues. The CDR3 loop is CASSFGLAGTDTQYF. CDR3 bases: TGTGCCAGCAGCTTCGGACTAGCGGGTACAGATACGCAGTATTTT.

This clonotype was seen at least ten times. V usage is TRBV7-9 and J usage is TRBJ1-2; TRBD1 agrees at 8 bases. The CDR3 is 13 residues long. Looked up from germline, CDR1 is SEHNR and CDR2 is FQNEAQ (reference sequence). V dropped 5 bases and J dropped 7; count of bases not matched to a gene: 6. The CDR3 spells CASSPQGEGGYTF. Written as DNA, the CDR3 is TGTGCCAGCAGCCCACAGGGGGAGGGTGGCTACACCTTC.

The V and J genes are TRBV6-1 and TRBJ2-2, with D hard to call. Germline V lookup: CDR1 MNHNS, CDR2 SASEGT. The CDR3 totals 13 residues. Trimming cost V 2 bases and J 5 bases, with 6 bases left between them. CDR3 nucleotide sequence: TGTGCCAGCAGTGAAATCTATACCGGGGAGCTGTTTTTT. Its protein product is CASSEIYTGELFF.

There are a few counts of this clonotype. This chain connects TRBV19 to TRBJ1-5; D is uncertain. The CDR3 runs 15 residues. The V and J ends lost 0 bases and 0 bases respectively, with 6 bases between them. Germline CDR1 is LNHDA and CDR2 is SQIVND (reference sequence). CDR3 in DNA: TGTGCCAGTAGTATAGATGACACTAGCAATCAGCCCCAGCATTTT. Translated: CASSIDDTSNQPQHF. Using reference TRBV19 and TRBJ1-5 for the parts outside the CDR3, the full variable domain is DGGITQSPKYLFRKEGQNVTLSCEQNLNHDAMYWYRQDPGQGLRLIYYSQIVNDFQKGDIAEGYSVSREKKESFPLTVTSAQKNPTAFYLCASSIDDTSNQPQHFGDGTRLSIL.

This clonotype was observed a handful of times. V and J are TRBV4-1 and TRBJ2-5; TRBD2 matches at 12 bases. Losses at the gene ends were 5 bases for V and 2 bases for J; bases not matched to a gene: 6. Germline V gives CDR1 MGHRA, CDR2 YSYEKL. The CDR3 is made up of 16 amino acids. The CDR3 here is CASSYRLAGVQETQYF. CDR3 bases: TGCGCCAGCAGCTACAGACTAGCGGGGGTTCAAGAGACCCAGTACTTC.

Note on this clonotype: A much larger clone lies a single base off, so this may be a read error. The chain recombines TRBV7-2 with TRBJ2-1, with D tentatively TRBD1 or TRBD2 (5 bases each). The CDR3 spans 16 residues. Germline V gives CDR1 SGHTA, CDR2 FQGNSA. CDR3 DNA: TGTGCCAGCAGCTTAGTCGGGGCCAGCTCCCACAATGAGCAGTTCTTC. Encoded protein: CASSLVGASSHNEQFF.

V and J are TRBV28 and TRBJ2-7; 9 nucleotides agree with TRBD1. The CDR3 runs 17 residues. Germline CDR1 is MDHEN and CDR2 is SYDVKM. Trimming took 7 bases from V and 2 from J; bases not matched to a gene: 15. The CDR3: CASTSSYRTGVTYEQYV. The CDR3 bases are TGTGCCAGCACCTCCTCGTATCGGACAGGGGTCACCTACGAGCAGTACGTC.

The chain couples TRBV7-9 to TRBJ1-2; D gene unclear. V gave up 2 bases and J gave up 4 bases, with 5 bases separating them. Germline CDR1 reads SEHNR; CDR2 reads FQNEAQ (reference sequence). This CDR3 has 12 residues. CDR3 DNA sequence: TGTGCCAGCAGCTTAACCGTCTATGGCTACACCTTC. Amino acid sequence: CASSLTVYGYTF.

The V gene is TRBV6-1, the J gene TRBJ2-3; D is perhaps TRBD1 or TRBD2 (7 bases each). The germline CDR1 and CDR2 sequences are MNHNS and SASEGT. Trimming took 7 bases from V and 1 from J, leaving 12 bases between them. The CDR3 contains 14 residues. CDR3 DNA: TGTGCCAGCACAGGGGGGGGGGGCACAGATACGCAGTATTTT. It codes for CASTGGGGTDTQYF.

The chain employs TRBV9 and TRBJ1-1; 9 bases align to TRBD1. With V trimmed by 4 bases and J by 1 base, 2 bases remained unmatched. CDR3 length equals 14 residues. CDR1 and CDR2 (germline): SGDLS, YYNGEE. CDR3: CASSKQGANTEAFF. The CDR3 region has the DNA TGTGCCAGCAGCAAACAGGGGGCGAACACTGAAGCTTTCTTT.

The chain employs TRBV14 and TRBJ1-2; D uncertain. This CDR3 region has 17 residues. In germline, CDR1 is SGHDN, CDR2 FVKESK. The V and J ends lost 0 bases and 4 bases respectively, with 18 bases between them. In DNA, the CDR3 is TGTGCCAGCAGCCAAGATAGGGTGAGCCGGCACCCCTATGGCTACACCTTC. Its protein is CASSQDRVSRHPYGYTF.

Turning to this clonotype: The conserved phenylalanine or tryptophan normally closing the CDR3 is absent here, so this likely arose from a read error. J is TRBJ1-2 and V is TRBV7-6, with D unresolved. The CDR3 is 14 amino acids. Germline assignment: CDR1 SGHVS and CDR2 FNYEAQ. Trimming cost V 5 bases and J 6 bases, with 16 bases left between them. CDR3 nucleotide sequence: TGTGCCAGCAGCCCTCGACAAAGCCTAGATGGCTACACCCTC. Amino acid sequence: CASSPRQSLDGYTL.